The rows below give T cell receptor beta chains drawn from one sample of a study of T cells in Graves' hyperthyroidism and ophthalmopathy. TCRdb called the multiplex PCR reads again in MiXCR, with one record for every CDR3 protein. The data show roughly 800,000 distinct CDR3 sequences, about 38% seen once. The sequenced sample was blood. The receptors shown here come from a man younger than 30 with Graves' hyperthyroidism. CDR3s include the opening cysteine and the closing phenylalanine or tryptophan. Each record gives: clone size, CDR3 length, J gene, V gene, D gene, CDR3 protein, CDR3 DNA. D genes are given only for firm matches. The size of a clone is reported for some rows only, either as once, few or many, or as a class for expanded clones.

many,12,TRBJ1-2,TRBV12-3/TRBV12-4,.,CASSLRSGGYTF,TGTGCCAGCAGTTTACGGAGTGGAGGCTACACCTTC
few,15,TRBJ1-1,TRBV7-9,TRBD1,CASNLAETGWHEAFF,TGTGCCAGCAACTTAGCCGAGACAGGGTGGCATGAAGCTTTCTTT
.,14,TRBJ1-1,TRBV6-1,TRBD1,CASGTVGANTEAFF,TGTGCCAGCGGGACAGTTGGGGCAAACACTGAAGCTTTCTTT
.,17,TRBJ2-7,TRBV9,TRBD2,CASSVTGTSGVSYEQYF,TGTGCCAGCAGCGTAACCGGGACTAGCGGTGTCTCCTACGAGCAGTACTTC
few,14,TRBJ1-2,TRBV5-1,.,CASSLERELWGYTF,TGCGCCAGCAGCTTGGAACGGGAGTTGTGGGGCTACACCTTC
.,15,TRBJ1-1,TRBV25-1,.,CASSFTREANTEAFF,TGTGCCAGCAGCTTCACAAGGGAGGCGAACACTGAAGCTTTCTTT
few,15,TRBJ1-2,TRBV7-9,.,CASSQEDSGYYGYTF,TGTGCCAGCAGCCAAGAGGATTCAGGGTACTATGGCTACACCTTC
many,13,TRBJ2-7,TRBV29-1,TRBD1,CSVVGTGTGEQYF,TGCAGCGTCGTAGGGACAGGGACCGGCGAGCAGTACTTC
.,15,TRBJ1-1,TRBV9,.,CASSLGGAMNTEAFF,TGTGCCAGCAGTTTAGGAGGGGCGATGAACACTGAAGCTTTCTTT
.,16,TRBJ2-7,TRBV28,TRBD2,CASSVRASGLPYEQYF,TGTGCCAGCAGTGTCCGGGCTAGCGGGCTCCCGTACGAGCAGTACTTC
.,14,TRBJ2-7,TRBV5-1,.,CASSNRRDTYEQYF,TGCGCCAGCAGTAATCGCCGGGACACCTACGAGCAGTACTTC
many,13,TRBJ1-1,TRBV7-9,.,CASTAGAGPEAFF,TGTGCCAGCACCGCAGGTGCAGGGCCTGAAGCTTTCTTT
.,13,TRBJ1-2,TRBV9,.,CASSLGVPDGYTF,TGTGCCAGCAGCTTGGGGGTGCCGGATGGCTACACCTTC
.,15,TRBJ1-4,TRBV19,.,CASSIAPGTDEKLFF,TGTGCCAGTAGTATCGCTCCTGGGACGGATGAAAAACTGTTTTTT
many,12,TRBJ1-4,TRBV29-1,TRBD1,CSVQGANEKLFF,TGCAGCGTTCAGGGGGCAAACGAAAAACTGTTTTTT
.,13,TRBJ2-7,TRBV7-9,.,CASSPEETYEQYF,TGTGCCAGCAGCCCCGAGGAGACCTACGAGCAGTACTTC
.,14,TRBJ2-7,TRBV19,.,CASATGRGTGAQYF,TGTGCCAGTGCAACAGGGAGGGGGACTGGGGCGCAGTACTTC
few,14,TRBJ1-5,TRBV20-1,.,CSARERRNNQPQHF,TGCAGTGCTAGAGAGAGGAGGAACAATCAGCCCCAGCATTTT
few,14,TRBJ1-1,TRBV29-1,TRBD1,CSVRQGPRNTEAFF,TGCAGCGTGAGACAGGGCCCTAGGAACACTGAAGCTTTCTTT
.,14,TRBJ1-3,TRBV7-8,.,CASTQGNLGNTIYF,TGCGCCAGCACCCAGGGGAACTTAGGAAACACCATATATTTT
.,15,TRBJ1-2,TRBV19,TRBD1,CASSKSPTGDYGYTF,TGTGCCAGTAGTAAATCCCCTACAGGGGACTATGGCTACACCTTC
once,13,TRBJ2-5,TRBV14,.,CASTPQGEETQYF,TGTGCCAGCACCCCGCAGGGTGAAGAGACCCAGTACTTC
once,11,TRBJ2-5,TRBV15,TRBD1,CAPGTEETQYF,TGTGCCCCCGGGACAGAAGAGACCCAGTACTTC
.,10,TRBJ1-1,TRBV29-1,.,CSRGGTEAFF,TGCAGCCGGGGGGGCACTGAAGCTTTCTTT
.,15,TRBJ1-4,TRBV20-1,.,CSARDQEGLNEKLFF,TGCAGTGCTAGAGATCAGGAGGGGCTTAATGAAAAACTGTTTTTT
few,15,TRBJ1-5,TRBV20-1,.,CSAETNRGAGQPQHF,TGCAGTGCTGAGACCAACCGGGGGGCCGGGCAGCCCCAGCATTTT
.,12,TRBJ2-7,TRBV2,.,CASSLDRDERYF,TGTGCCAGCAGCCTTGATAGGGACGAGCGGTACTTC
.,15,TRBJ2-2,TRBV7-6,.,CASSTFSGVPGELFF,TGTGCCAGCAGCACATTCTCAGGGGTTCCCGGGGAGCTGTTTTTT
many,13,TRBJ2-2,TRBV29-1,.,CSVGDQNTGELFF,TGCAGCGTTGGGGACCAGAACACCGGGGAGCTGTTTTTT
.,16,TRBJ2-5,TRBV18,TRBD2,CASSSELAGGQETQYF,TGTGCCAGCTCATCGGAACTAGCGGGAGGCCAAGAGACCCAGTACTTC
many,13,TRBJ1-3,TRBV7-9,.,CATERSSGNTIYF,TGTGCCACGGAACGGAGCTCTGGAAACACCATATATTTT
many,14,TRBJ2-5,TRBV2,TRBD1,CASSRTGRAETQYF,TGTGCCAGCAGTCGGACAGGGCGGGCGGAGACCCAGTACTTC
many,16,TRBJ1-4,TRBV9,.,CASSEGLTATNEKLFF,TGTGCCAGCAGCGAAGGACTCACAGCAACTAATGAAAAACTGTTTTTT
.,13,TRBJ1-2,TRBV7-3,.,CASSAGLNYGYTF,TGTGCCAGCAGCGCAGGGCTTAACTATGGCTACACCTTC
.,18,TRBJ2-7,TRBV11-2,TRBD2,CASSQDRLAGGKGYEQYF,TGCGCCAGCAGCCAAGATCGACTAGCGGGAGGGAAGGGGTACGAGCAGTACTTC